These 27 T cell receptor beta chains came from one sample sequenced in a study of cytomegalovirus exposure and HLA in healthy donors. Both 60 Vbeta primers and 13 Jbeta primers went into the PCR. Only in-frame clones appear in the TCRdb table, and some are missing; sequencing was by immunoSEQ multiplex PCR. The sample yields 150,000 to 200,000 clones, 65% to 85% seen once. The material sequenced was PBMCs. The receptors were sampled from a woman aged 40-49 years in good health and CMV-seropositive.

The chain links TRBV19 to TRBJ1-4, with 10 bases matching TRBD1. V lost 4 bases and J lost 5; bases outside the gene matches: 4. The germline gives CDR1 LNHDA, CDR2 SQIVND (reference sequence). This CDR3 contains 15 residues. The chain's CDR3 is CASSTPGQGNEKLFF. The CDR3 nucleotides are TGTGCCAGTAGTACGCCGGGACAGGGGAATGAAAAACTGTTTTTT.

The rearrangement links TRBV23-1 to TRBJ2-7, with 10 nucleotides matching TRBD1. TRBV23-1 is marked as an open reading frame, function uncertain. V was clipped by 4 bases and J by 3 bases; unmatched bases: 12. The CDR3 loop spans 17 amino acids. CDR3 amino acids: CASSPPGRDRGFYEQYF. The CDR3 DNA is TGCGCCAGCAGTCCCCCAGGGAGGGACAGGGGCTTCTACGAGCAGTACTTC.

CDR3 sequence: CASSRGRGSSYEQYF. The CDR3 nucleotides read TGTGCCAGCAGCCGGGGACGCGGGAGCTCCTACGAGCAGTACTTC. The V and J genes are TRBV11-3 and TRBJ2-7, with 7 bases aligning to TRBD2. V lost 5 bases and J lost 0; bases outside the gene matches: 7. Germline-derived CDR1 and CDR2 are SGHNT and YENEEA. This CDR3 spans 15 amino acids.

This clone showed up just a few times. V usage is TRBV6-6 and J usage is TRBJ1-3; perhaps TRBD1 as D (5 bases). The CDR3 spans 12 residues. V was shortened by 4 bases and J by 11 bases, with 12 bases between the two germline ends. Germline CDR1 and CDR2: MNHNY and SVGAGI (reference sequence). CDR3 amino acids: CASSSAGVPIYF. CDR3 DNA: TGTGCCAGCAGTTCGGCGGGGGTCCCCATATATTTT.

The chain combines TRBV4-1 with TRBJ2-7, with 11 bases fitting TRBD2. This CDR3 is built from 17 residues. Germline V gives CDR1 MGHRA, CDR2 YSYEKL. Losses at the gene ends were 0 bases for V and 2 bases for J; bases not matched to a gene: 6. The CDR3 region is CASSQDSLAGGTYEQYF. The CDR3 DNA follows: TGCGCCAGCAGCCAAGACTCCTTAGCGGGGGGGACCTACGAGCAGTACTTC.

On this clone itself: One junction end disagrees with the germline gene, perhaps due to a read error. This chain joins TRBV7-9 and TRBJ1-1; possible D gene TRBD1, 5 bases. This CDR3 contains 17 residues. The germline V gene encodes CDR1 SEHNR and CDR2 FQNEAQ (reference sequence). The DNA of the CDR3 is TGTTCCAGCAGCTTAGGGGCAGGATTTCGTCCGAACACTGAAGCTTTCTTT. Translating gives CSSSLGAGFRPNTEAFF.

This chain links TRBV10-1 with TRBJ1-2; 8 bases are a match to TRBD1. CDR1 WNHNN and CDR2 SYGVQD come from the germline V gene (reference sequence). This CDR3 is built from 14 residues. V was pared by 2 bases and J by 4 bases, with 3 bases of the junction left unmatched. CDR3 sequence: CASSEATGAYGYTF. In DNA form, the CDR3 reads TGCGCCAGCAGTGAGGCGACAGGGGCCTATGGCTACACCTTC.

This clone was counted only a few times. The chain combines TRBV7-2 with TRBJ2-3; 8 bases map to TRBD1. Trimming removed 4 bases from V and 14 bases from J; junction bases left unmatched: 8. Germline V CDR1 and CDR2: SGHTA, FQGNSA. CDR3 length: 12 amino acids. CDR3 amino acids: CASSSITGGPYF. As DNA, the CDR3 is TGTGCCAGCAGCTCGATAACAGGGGGTCCGTATTTT. The complete variable domain, with remaining parts taken from reference TRBV7-2 and TRBJ2-3, reads GAGVSQSPSNKVTEKGKDVELRCDPISGHTALYWYRQSLGQGLEFLIYFQGNSAPDKSGLPSDRFSAERTGGSVSTLTIQRTQQEDSAVYLCASSSITGGPYFGPGTRLTVL.

The J gene is TRBJ2-7, the V gene TRBV5-1; D may be TRBD1 (7 bases). The CDR3 extends over 15 amino acids. The V gene lost 0 bases and the J gene lost 4 bases, with 14 bases spanning the gap. CDR1 is SGHRS and CDR2 is YFSETQ in the germline V gene. This CDR3 is CASSLGGTEDYEQYF. The CDR3 DNA reads as TGCGCCAGCAGCTTGGGCGGGACAGAAGATTACGAGCAGTACTTC.

This clone has only a few counts. The chain uses TRBV14 and TRBJ2-5; D is unclear. The CDR3 is 11 amino acids. CDR1 and CDR2 from the germline V gene are SGHDN and FVKESK. Trimming shortened V by 2 bases and J by 5 bases, and 3 bases separated the two germline ends. The CDR3 spells CASSQYETQYF. The CDR3 DNA is TGTGCCAGCAGCCAATATGAGACCCAGTACTTC.

The chain couples TRBV4-2 to TRBJ1-6; D gene ambiguous. CDR1 and CDR2 from the germline V gene are LGHNA and YNFKEQ. Deletions cut 1 base from V and 13 bases from J, with 23 bases between. This CDR3 has 17 residues. The CDR3 region is CASSQGLAETEVYPLHF. In nucleotides, the CDR3 is TGTGCCAGCAGCCAAGGATTAGCGGAAACAGAGGTATACCCCCTCCACTTT.

V and J are TRBV19 and TRBJ1-1; 8 bases are shared with TRBD1. The germline CDR1 and CDR2 sequences are LNHDA and SQIVND (reference sequence). The CDR3 has 14 residues. J lost 1 base, V lost 7 bases, and 5 bases had no gene match. CDR3 residues: CASTTGGGNTEAFF. The DNA for the CDR3 is TGTGCCAGTACCACAGGGGGTGGGAACACTGAAGCTTTCTTT.

This chain's CDR3 is CASSADRADTEAFF. In DNA form, the CDR3 reads TGTGCCAGCAGCGCCGACAGGGCGGACACTGAAGCTTTCTTT. V is TRBV11-2 and J is TRBJ1-1; 7 nucleotides line up with TRBD1. Germline V gives CDR1 SGHAT, CDR2 FQNNGV. V dropped 5 bases and J dropped 3; count of bases not matched to a gene: 6. CDR3 length equals 14 residues.

There are a few counts of this clone. The chain joins TRBV2 to TRBJ2-4; 9 bases align to TRBD1. The CDR3 runs 17 residues. Germline trimming cut 3 bases from V and 0 bases from J; bases unmatched to any gene: 6. Germline V gives CDR1 SNHLY, CDR2 FYNNEI. CDR3 bases: TGTGCCAGCAGTGAGGATGGGACAGGGTTAGCCAAAAACATTCAGTACTTC. Amino acid sequence: CASSEDGTGLAKNIQYF.

This clone has just a few counts. The chain couples TRBV5-4 to TRBJ2-7, with 12 bases identical to TRBD1. After removal of 4 bases from V and 7 bases from J, the junction contained 12 bases not matched to a gene. The germline CDR1 and CDR2 sequences are SGHNT and YYREEE (reference sequence). The CDR3 spans 16 residues. DNA for the CDR3: TGTGCCAGCAGCGACGCCGGGACAGGGGGCTTGAGAGAGCAGTACTTC. It yields the protein CASSDAGTGGLREQYF.

V and J are TRBV10-3 and TRBJ2-7; 8 bases match TRBD1. J lost 4 bases, V lost 4 bases, and 18 bases had no gene match. Germline V CDR1 and CDR2: ENHRY, SYGVKD. CDR3 size: 18 residues. The CDR3 coding sequence is TGTGCCATCAGTGTGTCGGAGACAGGGGAATTAGGAGGTTACGAGCAGTACTTC. It encodes CAISVSETGELGGYEQYF.

The V call is TRBV10-3, the J call TRBJ1-4; TRBD1 aligns across 8 bases. Germline CDR1 is ENHRY and CDR2 is SYGVKD. J was trimmed by 4 bases and V by 2 bases; bases with no gene match: 9. This CDR3 comprises 17 residues. CDR3 DNA sequence: TGTGCCATCAGTGAGACTTACAGGGGGGCGGATAATGAAAAACTGTTTTTT. It is translated as CAISETYRGADNEKLFF.

As concerns this clone: At one boundary the junction diverges from the germline segment, which might be a read error. The CDR3 DNA reads as TGCGCCAGCAGCTTGACCCTCGGAACGGCCAAAAACAGTCAGTACTTC. It encodes CASSLTLGTAKNSQYF. The chain is built from TRBV5-1 and TRBJ2-4; D remains unclear. The germline V gene has CDR1 SGHRS and CDR2 YFSETQ. The CDR3 is 16 amino acids.

In this sample, this clone turned up a few times. The rearrangement links TRBV6-5 to TRBJ1-2, with unresolved D. V lost 6 bases, J lost 0 bases, and 14 bases lay in between. The CDR3 spans 15 residues. The germline V gene encodes CDR1 MNHEY and CDR2 SVGAGI. CDR3 DNA sequence: TGTGCCAGCAGATCCCCCGAGATAGCTAACTATGGCTACACCTTC. It encodes CASRSPEIANYGYTF.

As regards this clone: The same CDR3 can be traced to other DNA sequences in this sample. The chain has TRBV2 and TRBJ1-2, with 7 bases identical to TRBD1. J gave up 5 bases and V 6 bases, and 3 bases lay outside the gene matches. CDR1 and CDR2 from the germline V gene are SNHLY and FYNNEI. The CDR3 loop spans 12 amino acids. CDR3 amino acids: CASRATGYGYTF. The CDR3 DNA reads as TGTGCCAGCAGGGCGACAGGGTATGGCTACACCTTC. The full variable domain, with the rest looked up from reference TRBV2 and TRBJ1-2, is EPEVTQTPSHQVTQMGQEVILRCVPISNHLYFYWYRQILGQKVEFLVSFYNNEISEKSEIFDDQFSVERPDGSNFTLKIRSTKLEDSAMYFCASRATGYGYTFGSGTRLTVV.

The J gene is TRBJ1-1, the V gene TRBV13; D gene uncertain. Trimming took off 0 bases at V and 3 bases at J, with 11 bases between the two ends. Looked up from germline, CDR1 is PRHDT and CDR2 is FYEKMQ (reference sequence). The CDR3 has 15 residues. CDR3 in amino acids: CASSLGRRSDTEAFF. The CDR3 DNA sequence: TGTGCCAGCAGCTTAGGCCGTCGTAGCGACACTGAAGCTTTCTTT.

This clone came up a few times. V gene TRBV2 combines with J gene TRBJ1-6; 8 nucleotides agree with TRBD1. Trimming removed 8 bases from V and 12 bases from J; junction bases left unmatched: 9. Germline V gene data show CDR1 as SNHLY and CDR2 as FYNNEI. There are 13 residues in the CDR3. The CDR3 DNA reads TGTGCCAGCTCTTGGACAGGGCTGGAACCCCTCCACTTT. Translation gives CASSWTGLEPLHF. Using reference TRBV2 and TRBJ1-6 for the parts outside the CDR3, the full variable domain is EPEVTQTPSHQVTQMGQEVILRCVPISNHLYFYWYRQILGQKVEFLVSFYNNEISEKSEIFDDQFSVERPDGSNFTLKIRSTKLEDSAMYFCASSWTGLEPLHFGNGTRLTVT.

This clone has only a few counts. The rearrangement links TRBV9 to TRBJ2-5; possible D gene TRBD2, 6 bases. The CDR3 is 14 amino acids. V dropped 4 bases and J dropped 4 bases, with 14 bases sitting between them. CDR1 is SGDLS and CDR2 is YYNGEE in the germline V gene. DNA of the CDR3: TGTGCCAGCAGCCGGGCCCCGGGGGTAGAGACCCAGTACTTC. As protein: CASSRAPGVETQYF.

This clone has a handful of counts. V usage is TRBV7-2 and J usage is TRBJ2-7, with no clear D. Germline lookup yields CDR1 SGHTA and CDR2 FQGNSA. CDR3 length: 12 residues. The ends were cut back, 1 base at V and 3 bases at J, with 4 bases in the middle. Written as DNA, the CDR3 is TGTGCCAGCAGCTTAGATCACTACGAGCAGTACTTC. Encoded protein: CASSLDHYEQYF. The variable domain in full, with the rest retrieved from reference TRBV7-2 and TRBJ2-7, is GAGVSQSPSNKVTEKGKDVELRCDPISGHTALYWYRQSLGQGLEFLIYFQGNSAPDKSGLPSDRFSAERTGGSVSTLTIQRTQQEDSAVYLCASSLDHYEQYFGPGTRLTVT.

CDR3 sequence: CASSPMLVFRENTEAFF. Here the CDR3 DNA reads TGTGCCAGCTCACCGATGCTAGTGTTTCGGGAGAACACTGAAGCTTTCTTT. The V and J genes are TRBV18 and TRBJ1-1; no clear D gene. The CDR3 spans 17 residues. With 3 bases removed from V and 1 base from J, the gap between germline ends came to 18 bases. Germline V gene sequence: CDR1 KGHSH, CDR2 LQKENI.

The CDR3 bases are TGTGCCAGCAGCTTAACTGGCAGGGAGGGAGCTTTCTTT. This sequence encodes CASSLTGREGAFF. J is TRBJ1-1 and V is TRBV7-9; possible D gene TRBD1, 5 bases. CDR1 SEHNR and CDR2 FQNEAQ come from the germline V gene (reference sequence). The CDR3 totals 13 residues. V was shortened by 2 bases and J by 10 bases, with 14 bases between the two germline ends.

This rearrangement joins TRBV10-1 to TRBJ1-1; 7 bases match TRBD1. Germline values: CDR1 WNHNN, CDR2 SYGVQD (reference sequence). J lost 4 bases, V lost 11 bases, and 10 bases had no gene match. This CDR3 comprises 13 residues. In DNA form, the CDR3 reads TGCGCCTTACGGGCAGGGGGTGGCACTGAAGCTTTCTTT. As protein: CALRAGGGTEAFF.